One and the same sample provided the 30 T cell receptor beta chains below, sequenced in a study of blood T cell repertoires in COVID-19. Profiling relied on immunoSEQ multiplex PCR, and the TCRdb table lists in-frame clones only, not all of them. The sample shows 180,000 or so clones, more than 80% of them seen only once. Source material: peripheral blood. The receptors stem from an older woman with acute or convalescent COVID-19.

V usage is TRBV7-9 and J usage is TRBJ1-1, with D possibly matching TRBD1 (6 bases). Germline CDR1 and CDR2: SEHNR and FQNEAQ (reference sequence). Trimming took 8 bases from V and 2 from J, leaving 12 bases between them. The CDR3 runs to 13 residues. DNA of the CDR3: TGTGCCAGCGATGGACAGCCCAACACTGAAGCTTTCTTT. As protein: CASDGQPNTEAFF.

This clone was recorded only once. The gene calls are TRBV9 and TRBJ2-7; TRBD1 is a possible D gene (6 bases). This CDR3 is built from 14 residues. V lost 2 bases and J 0 bases, leaving 9 bases between the germline ends. Germline V gene sequence: CDR1 SGDLS, CDR2 YYNGEE. The CDR3 reads CASSVDSSSYEQYF. In DNA form, the CDR3 reads TGTGCCAGCAGCGTGGACAGCAGCTCCTACGAGCAGTACTTC.

The chain is built from TRBV7-9 and TRBJ1-2, with 7 bases lining up with TRBD1. After removal of 5 bases from V and 3 bases from J, the junction contained 9 bases not matched to a gene. The CDR3 spans 15 residues. Germline V CDR1 and CDR2: SEHNR, FQNEAQ (reference sequence). This chain's CDR3 is CASSTRDRKHYGYTF. CDR3 DNA sequence: TGTGCCAGCAGCACCCGGGACAGAAAACACTATGGCTACACCTTC.

The chain's CDR3 is CASSSGTGKSDTQYF. For the CDR3, the DNA is TGTGCCAGCAGCTCGGGGACAGGGAAGTCAGATACGCAGTATTTT. This chain joins TRBV5-6 and TRBJ2-3, with 9 bases matching TRBD1. The CDR3 consists of 15 residues. V dropped 3 bases and J dropped 4; count of bases not matched to a gene: 6. Germline V gene sequence: CDR1 SGHDT, CDR2 YYEEEE.

The chain recombines TRBV24-1 with TRBJ2-1, with TRBD2 matching over 13 bases. The CDR3 consists of 17 residues. Germline-derived CDR1 and CDR2 are KGHDR and SFDVKD. J was trimmed by 3 bases and V by 4 bases; bases with no gene match: 5. The CDR3 sequence: CATSDPGTSGNYNEQFF. CDR3 DNA: TGTGCCACCAGTGACCCCGGGACTAGCGGGAACTACAATGAGCAGTTCTTC.

This chain links TRBV30 with TRBJ1-2; D remains ambiguous. Trimming shortened V by 7 bases and J by 6 bases, and 15 bases separated the two germline ends. The CDR3 is 12 amino acids. From germline, CDR1 is GTSNPN and CDR2 SVGIG (reference sequence). The CDR3 coding sequence is TGTGCCTCCCAGGATTCGGTCGATGGCTACACCTTC. It codes for CASQDSVDGYTF.

V gene TRBV7-9 combines with J gene TRBJ2-7; 11 nucleotides match TRBD2. V lost 7 bases to trimming and J lost 6 bases; unmatched junction nucleotides: 5. Per germline, CDR1 SEHNR and CDR2 FQNEAQ (reference sequence). This CDR3 has 13 amino acids. The CDR3: CASTSGRISEQYF. CDR3 nucleotides: TGTGCCAGCACTAGCGGGAGGATATCCGAGCAGTACTTC.

This clone was seen only a few times. The chain links TRBV27 to TRBJ1-2; weak D call: TRBD1 (5 bases). The CDR3 runs to 16 residues. CDR1 is MNHEY and CDR2 is SMNVEV in the germline V gene (reference sequence). V lost 8 bases to trimming and J lost 3 bases, with 22 bases between them. The CDR3 loop reads CASGRERLWGDYGYTF. The CDR3 DNA is TGTGCCAGCGGCCGGGAAAGACTCTGGGGGGACTATGGCTACACCTTC.

The rearrangement joins TRBV6-5 to TRBJ2-5; the match to TRBD1 covers 10 bases. In germline, CDR1 is MNHEY, CDR2 SVGAGI. V shed 4 bases and J 12 bases; nucleotides not matched to a gene: 8. The CDR3 is 13 amino acids. The CDR3 reads CASSSPGQGQEYF. For the CDR3, the DNA is TGTGCCAGCAGTTCACCGGGACAGGGGCAGGAGTACTTC.

This chain connects TRBV4-1 to TRBJ2-7; perhaps TRBD1 as D (7 bases). The CDR3 is made up of 14 amino acids. Trimming shortened V by 2 bases and J by 2 bases, and 10 bases separated the two germline ends. The germline V gene has CDR1 MGHRA and CDR2 YSYEKL. CDR3 sequence reads: CASSQQGGPYEQYF. CDR3 bases: TGCGCCAGCAGCCAACAGGGGGGCCCCTACGAGCAGTACTTC.

As to this clone: Other DNA sequences within the sample encode an identical CDR3. The chain uses TRBV6-5 and TRBJ1-2; D unclear. The V gene's germline CDR1 is MNHEY and CDR2 SVGAGI. Trimming cost V 2 bases and J 8 bases, with 9 bases left between them. The CDR3 is 12 residues long. CDR3 protein: CASSYLGGGYTF. The CDR3, as DNA: TGTGCCAGCAGTTACCTAGGCGGCGGCTACACCTTC.

The chain uses TRBV6-5 and TRBJ1-5, with D uncertain. Germline CDR1 reads MNHEY; CDR2 reads SVGAGI. The CDR3 totals 15 residues. V was pared by 0 bases and J by 0 bases, with 6 bases between. CDR3 protein: CASSYSHNSNQPQHF. The CDR3, as DNA: TGTGCCAGCAGTTACTCGCACAATAGCAATCAGCCCCAGCATTTT.

The chain carries TRBV5-5 and TRBJ1-1; D possibly corresponds to TRBD1 (5 bases). Germline values: CDR1 SGHKS, CDR2 YYEKEE (reference sequence). V was cut by 1 base and J by 1 base, with 11 bases left in between. This CDR3 is 15 amino acids long. The CDR3 coding sequence is TGTGCCAGCAGCTTGTGGGGGACTACGAACACTGAAGCTTTCTTT. It codes for CASSLWGTTNTEAFF.

The rearrangement uses TRBV18 and TRBJ2-3; D unresolved. Germline V gene sequence: CDR1 KGHSH, CDR2 LQKENI. This CDR3 has 14 amino acids. Trimming shortened V by 0 bases and J by 4 bases, and 8 bases separated the two germline ends. CDR3 in amino acids: CASSPPSGADTQYF. CDR3 in DNA: TGTGCCAGCTCACCACCTTCAGGTGCAGATACGCAGTATTTT. The full variable domain, with the rest looked up from reference TRBV18 and TRBJ2-3, is NAGVMQNPRHLVRRRGQEARLRCSPMKGHSHVYWYRQLPEEGLKFMVYLQKENIIDESGMPKERFSAEFPKEGPSILRIQQVVRGDSAAYFCASSPPSGADTQYFGPGTRLTVL.

The V and J genes are TRBV7-9 and TRBJ2-1; weak D call: TRBD2 (6 bases). Germline CDR1 SEHNR, CDR2 FQNEAQ (reference sequence). Trimming took 1 base from V and 7 from J, leaving 14 bases between them. The CDR3 covers 15 residues. The CDR3 nucleotides are TGTGCCAGCAGCTTAGTAGGATTACGGGGGAATGAGCAGTTCTTC. Residues: CASSLVGLRGNEQFF.

The rearrangement uses TRBV25-1 and TRBJ2-1; tentative D call: TRBD1 (5 bases). The CDR3 contains 14 residues. Per germline, CDR1 MGHDK and CDR2 SYGVNS. V shed 4 bases and J shed 10 bases, with 17 bases lying between them. The DNA of the CDR3 is TGTGCCAGCAGTGTAAGGGGAACAGTCATGGAGCAGTTCTTC. Protein product: CASSVRGTVMEQFF.

This clone was observed a few times. The genes are TRBV2 and TRBJ2-1; 9 bases agree with TRBD2. This CDR3 comprises 14 residues. From germline, CDR1 is SNHLY and CDR2 FYNNEI. The ends lost 4 bases at V and 4 bases at J; junction bases unmatched: 2. The CDR3 loop reads CASSGTSAYNEQFF. The CDR3 DNA is TGTGCCAGCAGTGGGACTAGCGCTTACAATGAGCAGTTCTTC.

The chain links TRBV28 to TRBJ2-3, with TRBD1 matching 9 bases. The ends lost 6 bases at V and 1 base at J; junction bases unmatched: 2. This CDR3 is built from 14 residues. Germline CDR1 is MDHEN and CDR2 is SYDVKM. The CDR3: CASRGQGRTDTQYF. The CDR3 nucleotides are TGTGCCAGCAGGGGACAGGGCCGCACAGATACGCAGTATTTT.

V usage is TRBV23-1 and J usage is TRBJ1-4, with 8 positions matching TRBD1. TRBV23-1 is an ORF, with its function uncertain. The CDR3 is 17 amino acids. The V and J ends lost 3 bases and 8 bases, in that order; junction bases with no gene match: 14. The CDR3 sequence: CASSHPDPGGKVEKLFF. The DNA for the CDR3 is TGCGCCAGCAGTCATCCGGATCCAGGGGGCAAAGTCGAAAAACTGTTTTTT.

This chain joins TRBV5-1 and TRBJ2-5, with 11 bases fitting TRBD1. Trimming cost V 4 bases and J 4 bases; bases outside gene matches: 15. The germline V gene encodes CDR1 SGHRS and CDR2 YFSETQ. The CDR3 has 18 amino acids. CDR3 residues: CASSPRTGGIGLGETQYF. CDR3 DNA sequence: TGCGCCAGCAGCCCAAGGACAGGGGGCATAGGTTTGGGAGAGACCCAGTACTTC.

In its sample, this clone was seen a few times. The chain uses TRBV5-5 and TRBJ1-2, with TRBD1 matching over 10 bases. The CDR3 loop spans 13 amino acids. The V gene end was trimmed by 5 bases and the J gene end by 7 bases; junction bases not matched to a gene: 5. Germline assignment: CDR1 SGHKS and CDR2 YYEKEE (reference sequence). The CDR3 bases are TGTGCCAGCAGAGTGACAGGGGGCGGTGGCTACACCTTC. Encoded protein: CASRVTGGGGYTF. Full variable domain (outside the CDR3, taken from reference TRBV5-5 and TRBJ1-2): DAGVTQSPTHLIKTRGQQVTLRCSPISGHKSVSWYQQVLGQGPQFIFQYYEKEERGRGNFPDRFSARQFPNYSSELNVNALLLGDSALYLCASRVTGGGGYTFGSGTRLTVV.

Comments on this clone: Relative to the germline gene, one junction end is altered; a read error may explain this. The chain has TRBV29-1 and TRBJ2-3, with TRBD2 matching over 12 bases. There are 14 residues in the CDR3. Looked up from germline, CDR1 is SQVTM and CDR2 is ANQGSEA. As DNA, the CDR3 is TGCAGCGTCTCGACTAGCGGGAGCAGAGATACGCAGTATTTT. Protein: CSVSTSGSRDTQYF.

The chain has TRBV2 and TRBJ1-5; D unresolved. The V end lost 8 bases, the J end lost 3 bases, and 17 bases lay between the germline ends. CDR1 is SNHLY, CDR2 FYNNEI, per germline. The CDR3 is 15 amino acids. The CDR3 DNA reads TGTGCCAGCTGCAGATCCGGGATTTCCAATCAGCCCCAGCATTTT. It codes for CASCRSGISNQPQHF.

The genes are TRBV18 and TRBJ1-3, with a possible D match to TRBD1 (5 bases). This CDR3 has 19 residues. Germline values: CDR1 KGHSH, CDR2 LQKENI. With 0 bases removed from V and 2 bases from J, the gap between germline ends came to 20 bases. CDR3 sequence: CASSPPSINIGAAGNTIYF. In nucleotides, the CDR3 is TGTGCCAGCTCACCACCGTCAATTAACATTGGGGCGGCTGGAAACACCATATATTTT.

The rearrangement links TRBV19 to TRBJ2-5; tentatively, D is TRBD2 (6 bases). Germline values: CDR1 LNHDA, CDR2 SQIVND (reference sequence). The CDR3 extends over 16 amino acids. The germline V and J ends were trimmed by 2 bases and 2 bases, with 15 bases remaining between them. In DNA, the CDR3 is TGTGCCAGTAGTATAAGGAGCGTAGCGGCACAAGAGACCCAGTACTTC. It specifies CASSIRSVAAQETQYF.

The rearrangement uses TRBV27 and TRBJ1-2; 10 bases agree with TRBD1. CDR1 is MNHEY and CDR2 is SMNVEV in the germline V gene (reference sequence). This CDR3 has 12 residues. V dropped 5 bases and J dropped 8; count of bases not matched to a gene: 2. CDR3 DNA: TGTGCCAGCAGTGGGACAGGGGAGGGCTACACCTTC. It specifies CASSGTGEGYTF.

About this clone: At one end, the junction sequence differs from germline, possibly due to a read error. The CDR3 is CASSDSMTARETQYF. Here the CDR3 DNA reads TGTGCCAGCAGTGACTCCATGACTGCACGTGAGACCCAGTACTTC. The chain is built from TRBV6-5 and TRBJ2-5; no definite D call. Germline CDR1 MNHEY, CDR2 SVGAGI. The CDR3 sequence is 15 residues long.

This chain uses TRBV2 with TRBJ1-5; 7 bases agree with TRBD1. The trim removed 6 bases at V and 4 bases at J, leaving 9 bases unmatched. Germline values: CDR1 SNHLY, CDR2 FYNNEI. This CDR3 is 15 amino acids long. The CDR3 is CASRIGQERNQPQHF. As DNA, the CDR3 is TGTGCCAGCAGAATCGGACAGGAGAGAAATCAGCCCCAGCATTTT.

The chain recombines TRBV5-1 with TRBJ2-5; 7 nucleotides match TRBD2. This CDR3 is built from 15 residues. The germline CDR1 and CDR2 sequences are SGHRS and YFSETQ. Losses at the gene ends were 0 bases for V and 5 bases for J; bases not matched to a gene: 7. Written as DNA, the CDR3 is TGCGCCAGCAGCTTGGCTAGCGGCTTAACGGAGACCCAGTACTTC. Translation: CASSLASGLTETQYF.

The chain couples TRBV5-1 to TRBJ2-2; D perhaps matches TRBD1 (6 bases). V lost 0 bases and J lost 2, with 8 bases in between. In germline, CDR1 is SGHRS, CDR2 YFSETQ. The length of the CDR3 is 15 residues. Written as DNA, the CDR3 is TGCGCCAGCAGCTTGGACAGGGCAAACACCGGGGAGCTGTTTTTT. The encoded protein is CASSLDRANTGELFF.